This TCR beta chain was obtained from a study of response to subunit inactivated influenza vaccine. This clonotype was counted a few times. TCRdb called the RT-PCR reads again in MiXCR, with one record for every CDR3 protein. The table lists roughly 500,000 distinct CDR3 sequences, 15% to 20% of them singletons. With V trimmed by 7 bases and J by 2 bases, 7 bases remained unmatched. There are 15 residues in the CDR3. The rearrangement uses TRBV12-3 or TRBV12-4 and TRBJ2-2; 7 bases align to TRBD1. The clonotype comes from a man aged 50 to 69 who received an inactivated influenza vaccine. Sequenced here: CD4+ T cells sorted from PBMCs, sampled 23 to 25 months after vaccination. Here the CDR3 DNA reads TGTGCCAGCACCGCCGGGACAGCCAACACCGGGGAGCTGTTTTTT. It yields the protein CASTAGTANTGELFF.